The 5 T cell receptor beta chains in this list originate from one sample, sequenced in a study of vaccination effects on CD4 cells after COVID-19. The assay was immunoSEQ multiplex PCR, and TCRdb's table has in-frame clones only and misses some. Of about 34,000 clones in the sample, approximately 81% were seen once. A roughly 10-day culture period preceded the isolation of CD4+ T cells. SARS-CoV-2 infected the person between March and December 2020, as confirmed by PCR. Each participant was administered two doses of either the BNT162b2 or the mRNA-1273 vaccine. Antigen specificity for these receptors is unknown. The specimen was CD4+ T cells from PBMCs cultured without peptide, collected after COVID-19 vaccination. These receptors were taken from a human donor who had a prior SARS-CoV-2 infection.

CDR3 loop: CASRVDRVGTEAFF. CDR3 nucleotide sequence: TGTGCCAGCAGGGTAGACAGGGTAGGCACTGAAGCTTTCTTT. The V call is TRBV2, the J call TRBJ1-1; 7 bases map to TRBD1. Trimming removed 6 bases from V and 4 bases from J; junction bases left unmatched: 8. The CDR3 spans 14 residues. Germline-derived CDR1 and CDR2 are SNHLY and FYNNEI.

V is TRBV7-3 and J is TRBJ1-2; perhaps TRBD1 as D (6 bases). V was clipped by 0 bases and J by 4 bases, with 15 bases between them. This CDR3 is 16 amino acids long. Per the germline V gene, CDR1 is SGHTA and CDR2 is FQGTGA. The CDR3: CASSLTAGDGLYGYTF. The CDR3 DNA sequence: TGTGCCAGCAGCTTAACGGCAGGGGACGGCCTCTATGGCTACACCTTC.

The V and J genes are TRBV10-3 and TRBJ1-4, with D maybe TRBD1 (6 bases). The CDR3 is 17 residues long. Per the germline V gene, CDR1 is ENHRY and CDR2 is SYGVKD. Trimming removed 4 bases from V and 5 bases from J, with 20 bases in between. The CDR3 DNA follows: TGTGCCATCAGTGCGGCAGGGACACGGAATGCGAATGAAAAACTGTTTTTT. It is translated as CAISAAGTRNANEKLFF.

The chain uses TRBV9 and TRBJ2-5; no clear D gene. The CDR3 loop spans 14 amino acids. The ends were cut back, 0 bases at V and 5 bases at J, with 11 bases in the middle. CDR1 is SGDLS, CDR2 YYNGEE, per germline. CDR3 loop: CASSVGASWETQYF. DNA for the CDR3: TGTGCCAGCAGCGTAGGGGCTAGTTGGGAGACCCAGTACTTC.

This clone has a handful of counts. The J gene is TRBJ2-3, the V gene TRBV7-9; TRBD2 agrees at 7 bases. Germline V gene sequence: CDR1 SEHNR, CDR2 FQNEAQ (reference sequence). The ends lost 4 bases at V and 2 bases at J; junction bases unmatched: 3. The CDR3 contains 14 residues. CDR3 loop: CASSSRGDTDTQYF. The CDR3 nucleotides are TGTGCCAGCAGCTCCCGGGGGGACACAGATACGCAGTATTTT.